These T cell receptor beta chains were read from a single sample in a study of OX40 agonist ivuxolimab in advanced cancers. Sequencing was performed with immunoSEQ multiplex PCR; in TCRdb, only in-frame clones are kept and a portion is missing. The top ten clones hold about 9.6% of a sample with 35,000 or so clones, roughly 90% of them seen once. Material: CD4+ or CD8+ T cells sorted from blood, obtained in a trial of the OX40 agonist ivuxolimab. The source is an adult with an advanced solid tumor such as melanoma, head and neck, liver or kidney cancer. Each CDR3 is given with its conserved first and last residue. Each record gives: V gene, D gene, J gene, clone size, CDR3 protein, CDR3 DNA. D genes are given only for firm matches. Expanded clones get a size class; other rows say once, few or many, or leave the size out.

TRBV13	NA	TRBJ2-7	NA	CASSNSREGGYEQYF	TGTGCCAGCAGCAACTCTCGTGAGGGTGGCTACGAGCAGTACTTC
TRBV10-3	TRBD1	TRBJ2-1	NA	CAISDWGQGRDNEQFF	TGTGCCATCAGTGACTGGGGACAGGGGAGGGATAATGAGCAGTTCTTC
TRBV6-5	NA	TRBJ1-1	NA	CASSYSRGRKAFF	TGTGCCAGCAGTTACTCCCGGGGACGAAAAGCTTTCTTT
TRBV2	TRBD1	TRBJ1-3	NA	CASSGGQGAGRSGNTIYF	TGTGCCAGCAGTGGGGGACAGGGGGCAGGCCGCTCTGGAAACACCATATATTTT
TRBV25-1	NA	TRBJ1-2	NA	CASRARQSFYGYTF	TGTGCCAGCAGGGCGAGGCAGAGTTTCTATGGCTACACCTTC
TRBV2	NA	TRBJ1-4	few	CASSEGVPNEKLFF	TGTGCCAGCAGTGAGGGGGTCCCCAATGAAAAACTGTTTTTT
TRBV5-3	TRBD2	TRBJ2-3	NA	CARSPEGVAGAHPSTDTQYF	TGTGCCAGAAGCCCCGAAGGGGTAGCGGGAGCGCACCCTAGCACAGATACGCAGTATTTT
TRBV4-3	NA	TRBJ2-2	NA	CASSQERVNTGELFF	TGCGCCAGCAGCCAAGAACGGGTGAACACCGGGGAGCTGTTTTTT
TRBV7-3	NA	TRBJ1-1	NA	CASSSQGMGVTEAFF	TGTGCCAGCAGCTCCCAGGGAATGGGGGTCACTGAAGCTTTCTTT
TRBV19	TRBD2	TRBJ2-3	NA	CASSPIGTSGRIDTQYF	TGTGCCAGTAGTCCTATCGGGACTAGCGGGAGAATAGATACGCAGTATTTT
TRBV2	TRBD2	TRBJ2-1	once	CASSRGLAGDNEQFF	TGTGCCAGCAGTCGTGGGCTAGCGGGAGACAATGAGCAGTTCTTC
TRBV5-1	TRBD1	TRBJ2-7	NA	CASSELPGGEQYF	TGCGCCAGCAGCGAACTACCAGGGGGCGAGCAGTACTTC
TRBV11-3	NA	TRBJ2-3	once	CASSLGRGTDTQYF	TGTGCCAGCAGCTTGGGGCGGGGCACAGATACGCAGTATTTT
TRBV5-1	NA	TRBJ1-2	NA	CASSLDAEYYGYTF	TGCGCCAGCAGCTTGGATGCAGAATACTATGGCTACACCTTC
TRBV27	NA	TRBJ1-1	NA	CASSPTQNTEAFF	TGTGCCAGCAGTCCAACACAGAACACTGAAGCTTTCTTT
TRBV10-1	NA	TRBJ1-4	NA	CASSERGQNEKLFF	TGCGCCAGCAGTGAGAGAGGCCAGAATGAAAAACTGTTTTTT
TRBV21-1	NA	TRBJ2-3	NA	CASSTESWRGQGADTQYF	TGTGCCAGCAGCACGGAGAGTTGGCGGGGACAGGGGGCAGATACGCAGTATTTT
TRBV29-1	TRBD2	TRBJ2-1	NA	CSVAGLAGVGWDNEQFF	TGCAGCGTTGCCGGGCTAGCGGGAGTTGGATGGGACAATGAGCAGTTCTTC
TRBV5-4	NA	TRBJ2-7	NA	CASSLARSKHEQYF	TGTGCCAGCAGCTTGGCCCGGTCTAAGCACGAGCAGTACTTC
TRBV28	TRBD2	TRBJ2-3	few	CASSLGLAGGTSTDTQYF	TGTGCCAGCAGTTTAGGACTAGCGGGAGGAACTAGCACAGATACGCAGTATTTT
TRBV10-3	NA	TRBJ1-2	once	CAISNIGTIYGYTF	TGTGCCATCAGTAATATCGGGACTATCTATGGCTACACCTTC
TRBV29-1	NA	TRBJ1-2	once	CSVGDPTAYGYTF	TGCAGCGTCGGGGATCCAACCGCCTATGGCTACACCTTC
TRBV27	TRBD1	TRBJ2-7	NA	CASSLGQGDEQYF	TGTGCCAGCAGTTTGGGACAGGGGGACGAGCAGTACTTC
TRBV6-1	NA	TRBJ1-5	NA	CASSEFTGSDQPQHF	TGTGCCAGCAGTGAATTCACAGGGTCAGATCAGCCCCAGCATTTT
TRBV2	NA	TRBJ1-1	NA	CASYGLPNTEAFF	TGTGCCAGCTATGGGTTGCCGAACACTGAAGCTTTCTTT
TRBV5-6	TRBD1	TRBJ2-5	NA	CASSSRTGGETQYF	TGTGCCAGCAGCTCCCGGACAGGCGGGGAGACCCAGTACTTC
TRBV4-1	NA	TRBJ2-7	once	CASSLRGSGGETYEQYF	TGCGCCAGCAGCCTACGAGGGTCCGGCGGGGAAACCTACGAGCAGTACTTC
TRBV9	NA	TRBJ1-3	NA	CASSVDRGSGNTIYF	TGTGCCAGCAGCGTAGATCGGGGCTCTGGAAACACCATATATTTT
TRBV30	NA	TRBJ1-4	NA	CAWSVNKIGKLFF	TGTGCCTGGAGTGTAAACAAGATAGGGAAACTGTTTTTT
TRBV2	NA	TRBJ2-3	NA	CASRGGLFSTDTQYF	TGTGCCAGCAGGGGGGGCCTATTCAGCACAGATACGCAGTATTTT
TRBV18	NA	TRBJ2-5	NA	CASSRESGETQYF	TGTGCCAGCTCACGGGAATCGGGGGAGACCCAGTACTTC
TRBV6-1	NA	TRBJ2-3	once	CASSERPSRKTDTQYF	TGTGCCAGCAGTGAAAGACCTAGCCGGAAAACAGATACGCAGTATTTT
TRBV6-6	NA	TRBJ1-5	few	CASSPGSPQHF	TGTGCCAGCAGTCCGGGCTCCCCCCAGCATTTT
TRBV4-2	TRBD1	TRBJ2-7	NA	CASSQDPSGTGSYEQYF	TGTGCCAGCAGCCAAGATCCATCCGGGACAGGGTCCTACGAGCAGTACTTC
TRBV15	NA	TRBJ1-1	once	CATSRVAGAGTEAFF	TGTGCCACCAGCAGAGTGGCGGGGGCGGGCACTGAAGCTTTCTTT
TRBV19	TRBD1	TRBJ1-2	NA	CASNRQGAADYGYTF	TGTGCCAGTAATAGGCAGGGGGCGGCGGACTATGGCTACACCTTC
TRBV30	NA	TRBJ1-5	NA	CAWMQGGARDEPQHF	TGTGCCTGGATGCAGGGAGGGGCTCGGGATGAACCCCAGCATTTT
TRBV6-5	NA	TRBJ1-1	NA	CASSYDLNTEAFF	TGTGCCAGCAGTTATGATCTGAACACTGAAGCTTTCTTT
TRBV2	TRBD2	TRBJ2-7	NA	CASSYAGVLYF	TGTGCCAGCAGTTACGCGGGAGTGTTGTACTTC
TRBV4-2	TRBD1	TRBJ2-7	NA	CASSLGTGAYEQYF	TGTGCCAGCAGCCTAGGCACAGGGGCCTACGAGCAGTACTTC
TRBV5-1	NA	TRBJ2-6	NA	CASSLYVGPGANVLTF	TGCGCCAGCAGCTTGTACGTGGGGCCTGGGGCCAACGTCCTGACTTTC
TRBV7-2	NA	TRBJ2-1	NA	CASTPGSGPYNEQFF	TGTGCCAGCACCCCCGGGAGCGGACCTTACAATGAGCAGTTCTTC
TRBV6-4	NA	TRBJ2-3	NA	CASSERPLGDTQYF	TGTGCCAGCAGTGAGAGACCCCTAGGAGATACGCAGTATTTT
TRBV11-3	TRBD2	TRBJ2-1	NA	CASSLVPFFGLAVNNEQFF	TGTGCCAGCAGCTTAGTTCCCTTCTTTGGACTAGCCGTAAACAATGAGCAGTTCTTC
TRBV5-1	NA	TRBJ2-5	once	CASTGALLGPETQYF	TGCGCCAGCACTGGGGCGCTCTTGGGCCCAGAGACCCAGTACTTC
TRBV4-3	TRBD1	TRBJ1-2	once	CASSQEGQENYGYTF	TGCGCCAGCAGCCAAGAGGGACAGGAAAACTATGGCTACACCTTC
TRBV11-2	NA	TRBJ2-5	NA	CASSSNWGSADPAQETQYF	TGTGCCAGCAGCTCCAACTGGGGTAGCGCGGACCCCGCACAAGAGACCCAGTACTTC
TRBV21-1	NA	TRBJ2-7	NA	CASSKTSGSNPHEQYF	TGTGCCAGCAGCAAGACTAGCGGGAGTAACCCCCACGAGCAGTACTTC
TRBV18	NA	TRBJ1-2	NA	CASSPPSVDTYGYTF	TGTGCCAGCTCACCACCCTCGGTAGACACCTATGGCTACACCTTC
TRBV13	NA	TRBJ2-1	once	CASSNIGLRDPSYNEQFF	TGTGCCAGCAGCAATATCGGTTTGAGGGACCCCTCTTACAATGAGCAGTTCTTC